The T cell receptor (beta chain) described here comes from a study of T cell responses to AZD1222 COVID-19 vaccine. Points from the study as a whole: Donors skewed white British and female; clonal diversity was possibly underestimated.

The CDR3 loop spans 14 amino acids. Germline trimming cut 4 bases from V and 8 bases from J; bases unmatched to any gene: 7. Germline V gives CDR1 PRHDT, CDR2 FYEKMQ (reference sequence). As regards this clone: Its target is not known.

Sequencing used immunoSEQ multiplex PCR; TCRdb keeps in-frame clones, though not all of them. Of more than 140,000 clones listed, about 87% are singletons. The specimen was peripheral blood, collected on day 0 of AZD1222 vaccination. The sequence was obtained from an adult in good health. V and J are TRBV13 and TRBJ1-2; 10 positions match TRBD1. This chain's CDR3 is CASSSGQGVVGYTF. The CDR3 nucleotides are TGTGCCAGCAGCTCCGGACAGGGGGTGGTCGGCTACACCTTC.